This T cell receptor (beta chain) was sequenced for a study of spatial heterogeneity in lung cancer. The wider study: Across the raw uncorrected reads, a unique TCR and UMI combination was observed, on average, more than ten times.

Each molecule of TCR cDNA was tagged with one unique molecular identifier. TCRdb reprocessed the 5' RACE reads via MiXCR and lists one record per CDR3 protein. Among some 52,000 distinct CDR3 sequences listed, less than 8.5% were seen once. Time point specified: sample taken at primary tumor resection. Whole RNA obtained from tumor, nontumor lung or frozen PBMC underwent sequencing without sorting. Samples came from 60 to 75 TRACERx patients with untreated early-stage lung cancer. Study-wide findings and caveats: Circulating ubiquitous expanded tumor TCRs were observed more frequently at resection than at follow-up.

CDR1 is LGHNA, CDR2 YSLEER, per germline. V shed 0 bases and J shed 0 bases, with 12 bases lying between them. This CDR3 has 17 amino acids. This clonotype was seen repeatedly, ten times or more. Its antigen is still unknown. The TCR comes from a female donor with early-stage non-small cell lung cancer. This chain uses TRBV4-3 with TRBJ1-3; D unresolved. This sample comprised PBMCs, obtained at surgery. The CDR3 nucleotides are TGCGCCAGCAGCCAAGATGTTGGCGGCGGCTCTGGAAACACCATATATTTT. Protein product: CASSQDVGGGSGNTIYF.